The 32 T cell receptor beta chains listed next were all sequenced from one sample in a study of identical twins. TCRdb reanalysed the 5' RACE reads using MiXCR and keeps one entry per CDR3 protein. The data hold roughly 690,000 distinct CDR3 sequences, with less than 7% observed a single time. The sample was naive T cells sorted from blood. The receptor source for this set is a young man in good health.

The chain is built from TRBV5-1 and TRBJ2-1, with TRBD2 matching over 9 bases. The trim removed 3 bases at V and 6 bases at J, leaving 19 bases unmatched. Germline CDR1 reads SGHRS; CDR2 reads YFSETQ. CDR3 length: 19 amino acids. The CDR3 sequence: CASSSERESREGRGNEQFF. CDR3 DNA sequence: TGCGCCAGCAGCTCCGAACGGGAATCGCGGGAGGGCAGGGGCAATGAGCAGTTCTTC.

This clonotype showed up many times. The V call is TRBV20-1, the J call TRBJ1-1; 7 nucleotides match TRBD1. The CDR3 totals 15 residues. Germline V lookup: CDR1 DFQATT, CDR2 SNEGSKA (reference sequence). The trim removed 5 bases at V and 4 bases at J, leaving 13 bases unmatched. The CDR3 is CSASIPQGGRTEAFF. DNA for the CDR3: TGCAGTGCTTCTATCCCCCAGGGGGGCCGCACTGAAGCTTTCTTT.

This clonotype was recorded many times. In DNA, the CDR3 is TGCGCCAGCAGTTTTGAGGGGGTGGACGGCTACACCTTC. Protein product: CASSFEGVDGYTF. V usage is TRBV5-1 and J usage is TRBJ1-2; perhaps TRBD1 as D (6 bases). CDR1 SGHRS and CDR2 YFSETQ come from the germline V gene. The ends were cut back, 5 bases at V and 8 bases at J, with 16 bases in the middle. The CDR3 runs 13 residues.

This clonotype was seen only a few times. This chain uses TRBV11-3 with TRBJ2-1; 8 bases match TRBD2. Trimming took 2 bases from V and 5 from J; bases not matched to a gene: 8. The CDR3 is 16 amino acids. The germline CDR1 and CDR2 sequences are SGHNT and YENEEA. CDR3 protein: CASSLSSGSLHNEQFF. The CDR3 nucleotides are TGTGCCAGCAGCTTATCAAGCGGGAGCCTCCACAATGAGCAGTTCTTC.

This clonotype was seen only a few times. The chain combines TRBV5-1 with TRBJ2-7; D is possibly TRBD2 (5 bases). This CDR3 spans 14 amino acids. Germline assignment: CDR1 SGHRS and CDR2 YFSETQ. Trimming cost V 0 bases and J 0 bases, with 7 bases left between them. CDR3 region: CASSLGGNSYEQYV. CDR3 sequence (DNA): TGCGCCAGCAGCTTGGGAGGGAACTCCTACGAGCAGTACGTC.

Many counts were recorded for this clonotype. V and J are TRBV6-1 and TRBJ2-2; 9 positions agree with TRBD1. Germline V lookup: CDR1 MNHNS, CDR2 SASEGT. There are 14 residues in the CDR3. V lost 4 bases, J lost 7 bases, and 4 bases stayed unmatched. The CDR3 nucleotides read TGTGCCAGCAGTGTACAGGGGGCTGGCGGGGAGCTGTTTTTT. This codes for CASSVQGAGGELFF.

This clonotype was observed at least ten times. V and J are TRBV6-5 and TRBJ2-1; D not certain. Germline CDR1 is MNHEY and CDR2 is SVGAGI. The CDR3 runs 14 residues. Trimming removed 2 bases from V and 1 base from J, with 6 bases in between. The CDR3 region has the DNA TGTGCCAGCAGTTACATCGGTTCCTACAATGAGCAGTTCTTC. As protein: CASSYIGSYNEQFF.

This clonotype was seen many times. V usage is TRBV3-1 and J usage is TRBJ2-5; D call uncertain. Germline V gives CDR1 LGHDT, CDR2 YNNKEL (reference sequence). The CDR3 is 16 amino acids. V lost 0 bases and J lost 2, with 13 bases in between. CDR3: CASSQDGRALQETQYF. CDR3 sequence (DNA): TGTGCCAGCAGCCAAGATGGCCGGGCGTTACAAGAGACCCAGTACTTC.

There are many counts of this clonotype. CDR3 loop: CASTSTSPSYNEQFF. The CDR3 DNA reads TGCGCCAGCACCTCGACTAGCCCTTCCTACAATGAGCAGTTCTTC. The chain links TRBV5-1 to TRBJ2-1; 7 bases fit TRBD2. This CDR3 has 15 amino acids. In germline, CDR1 is SGHRS, CDR2 YFSETQ. After removal of 6 bases from V and 1 base from J, the junction contained 7 bases not matched to a gene.

This chain uses TRBV11-2 with TRBJ1-2; no firm D call. CDR3 size: 16 residues. V was pared by 0 bases and J by 3 bases, with 14 bases between. The germline CDR1 and CDR2 sequences are SGHAT and FQNNGV. In nucleotides, the CDR3 is TGTGCCAGCAGCTTAGATACCCCAGGAGACTACTATGGCTACACCTTC. Its protein is CASSLDTPGDYYGYTF.

This clonotype showed up many times. The CDR3 here is CASSLIGNPNTHEQYV. The CDR3, as DNA: TGTGCCAGCAGCTTGATTGGGAACCCTAATACGCACGAGCAGTACGTC. This rearrangement joins TRBV5-6 to TRBJ2-7; no clear D gene. Trimming removed 1 base at V and 5 bases at J, with 19 bases between. Germline CDR1 and CDR2: SGHDT and YYEEEE. The CDR3 is made up of 16 amino acids.

This clonotype was seen many times. V gene TRBV9 combines with J gene TRBJ2-5; 8 bases are a match to TRBD2. The length of the CDR3 is 12 residues. The germline gives CDR1 SGDLS, CDR2 YYNGEE. The ends lost 2 bases at V and 10 bases at J; junction bases unmatched: 4. The CDR3 nucleotides are TGTGCCAGCAGCGTGCCGGGAGGGAACCAGTACTTC. Encoded protein: CASSVPGGNQYF.

This clonotype was detected many times. The rearrangement joins TRBV20-1 to TRBJ2-3; 8 nucleotides agree with TRBD2. The CDR3 loop spans 13 amino acids. From germline, CDR1 is DFQATT and CDR2 SNEGSKA (reference sequence). V dropped 3 bases and J dropped 6; count of bases not matched to a gene: 5. The CDR3 nucleotides are TGCAGTGCTAGCGTCGGGAGGGCGGATACGCAGTATTTT. Translated, it gives CSASVGRADTQYF.

The chain couples TRBV6-1 to TRBJ2-6; D is undetermined. This CDR3 is 14 amino acids long. The germline V gene has CDR1 MNHNS and CDR2 SASEGT. V was pared by 8 bases and J by 0 bases, with 8 bases between. DNA of the CDR3: TGTGCCAGCCCCGGTTACTCTGGGGCCAACGTCCTGACTTTC. Its protein product is CASPGYSGANVLTF.

The chain links TRBV6-2 or TRBV6-3 to TRBJ2-7; 9 bases line up with TRBD2. The germline CDR1 and CDR2 sequences are MNHEY and SVGEGT. V was clipped by 2 bases and J by 4 bases; unmatched bases: 6. CDR3 length equals 15 residues. The CDR3 is CASSYGVAGAYEQYV. The CDR3 DNA is TGTGCCAGCAGTTACGGGGTAGCGGGGGCATACGAGCAGTACGTC.

This clonotype was detected many times. This chain connects TRBV2 to TRBJ2-1; D may be TRBD2 (6 bases). Looked up from germline, CDR1 is SNHLY and CDR2 is FYNNEI. V was trimmed by 5 bases and J by 4 bases, leaving 18 bases between them. The CDR3 is 16 residues long. CDR3 coding DNA: TGTGCCAGCAGTACCCCGAGTGGGAGGTCTTACAATGAGCAGTTCTTC. Translation gives CASSTPSGRSYNEQFF.

The table lists this clonotype with many counts. The rearrangement uses TRBV7-9 and TRBJ2-1; TRBD2 matches 9 bases. The CDR3 has 15 amino acids. CDR1 and CDR2 (germline): SEHNR, FQNEAQ (reference sequence). V gave up 5 bases and J gave up 3 bases; unmatched junction bases: 5. The CDR3: CASSKTSGHYNEQFF. CDR3 nucleotide sequence: TGTGCCAGCAGCAAGACTAGCGGCCACTACAATGAGCAGTTCTTC.

The chain joins TRBV6-1 to TRBJ2-3; perhaps TRBD2 as D (6 bases). Germline assignment: CDR1 MNHNS and CDR2 SASEGT. This CDR3 spans 17 amino acids. V lost 3 bases and J 8 bases, leaving 24 bases between the germline ends. CDR3 region: CASSDHPAGRGGVTQYF. The DNA for the CDR3 is TGTGCCAGCAGTGACCATCCAGCGGGCCGGGGCGGAGTTACGCAGTATTTT.

Comments on this clonotype: A single base separates this from a much larger clone, so it may be a read error. This rearrangement joins TRBV6-4 to TRBJ2-1; the match to TRBD1 covers 7 bases. Germline CDR1 reads MRHNA; CDR2 reads SNTAGT. This CDR3 comprises 15 residues. The CDR3 loop reads CASSDLTGSYNEQLF. CDR3 bases: TGTGCCAGCAGTGACTTGACAGGGAGTTACAATGAGCAGCTCTTC.

The table lists this clonotype with a few counts. The chain employs TRBV10-3 and TRBJ2-1; D is unclear. CDR3 length: 13 residues. Germline V gives CDR1 ENHRY, CDR2 SYGVKD. Trimming removed 7 bases at V and 0 bases at J, with 7 bases between. Here the CDR3 DNA reads TGTGCCATCATGAGCGCCTCCTACAATGAGCAGTTCTTC. Translation: CAIMSASYNEQFF.

This clonotype has just a few counts. The rearrangement uses TRBV5-1 and TRBJ1-1; TRBD1 might be the D (6 bases). V lost 0 bases to trimming and J lost 2 bases, with 11 bases between them. Germline CDR1 reads SGHRS; CDR2 reads YFSETQ. The CDR3 consists of 15 residues. Here the CDR3 reads CASSLDGGANTEAFF. The CDR3 DNA sequence: TGCGCCAGCAGCTTGGACGGGGGCGCAAACACTGAAGCTTTCTTT.

This clonotype was seen at least ten times. V gene TRBV5-1 combines with J gene TRBJ2-1; 7 nucleotides agree with TRBD1. The CDR3 is made up of 14 amino acids. From germline, CDR1 is SGHRS and CDR2 YFSETQ. The V segment lost 0 bases and the J segment 6 bases; nucleotides outside the gene matches: 3. The DNA of the CDR3 is TGCGCCAGCAGCTTGGGGGCAGGGGGCAATGAGCAGTTCTTC. As protein: CASSLGAGGNEQFF.

This clonotype appeared many times. This chain links TRBV12-3 or TRBV12-4 with TRBJ1-1, with no clear D. The CDR3 totals 11 residues. Trimming took off 1 base at V and 8 bases at J, with 5 bases between the two ends. The CDR3, as DNA: TGTGCCAGCAGTTTAGAGTACGAAGCTTTCTTT. Protein sequence: CASSLEYEAFF.

This clonotype was counted ten times or more. The V call is TRBV28, the J call TRBJ2-2; the D call may be TRBD1 or TRBD2 (5 bases each). The CDR3 extends over 14 amino acids. Germline assignment: CDR1 MDHEN and CDR2 SYDVKM. The ends were cut back, 2 bases at V and 3 bases at J, with 7 bases in the middle. Here the CDR3 DNA reads TGTGCCAGCAGTTTACGAGGGGACACCGGGGAGCTGTTTTTT. Encoded protein: CASSLRGDTGELFF.

This clonotype was seen repeatedly, ten times or more. The rearrangement joins TRBV6-5 to TRBJ1-4; D gene ambiguous. Looked up from germline, CDR1 is MNHEY and CDR2 is SVGAGI. V shed 7 bases and J shed 7 bases, with 7 bases lying between them. CDR3 length: 11 amino acids. The CDR3 loop is CASKLGEKLFF. As DNA, the CDR3 is TGTGCCAGCAAGCTCGGTGAAAAACTGTTTTTT.

Details on this clonotype: Being one base from a much bigger clone, this may be a read error. The chain recombines TRBV11-2 with TRBJ2-1, with TRBD1 matching over 7 bases. Germline loops: CDR1 SGHAT, CDR2 FQNNGV. The CDR3 contains 15 residues. The CDR3, as DNA: TGTGCCAGCAGCTTAGTTACACAGGGGTACAATAAGCAGTTCTTC. It encodes CASSLVTQGYNKQFF.

Only a few counts were recorded for this clonotype. V usage is TRBV6-1 and J usage is TRBJ2-7, with 9 positions matching TRBD1. J was trimmed by 0 bases and V by 5 bases; bases with no gene match: 2. The germline CDR1 and CDR2 sequences are MNHNS and SASEGT. The length of the CDR3 is 14 residues. CDR3 amino acids: CASSQQGASYEQYF. As DNA, the CDR3 is TGTGCCAGCAGTCAACAGGGGGCCTCCTACGAGCAGTACTTC.

This chain connects TRBV7-2 to TRBJ2-7, with 8 bases identical to TRBD1. From germline, CDR1 is SGHTA and CDR2 FQGNSA. The CDR3 length is 15 residues. The V segment lost 5 bases and the J segment 2 bases; nucleotides outside the gene matches: 8. The CDR3 reads CASSVDRGRAYEQYF. For the CDR3, the DNA is TGTGCCAGCAGCGTCGACAGGGGTCGGGCCTACGAGCAGTACTTC.

This rearrangement joins TRBV3-1 to TRBJ1-1, with 7 bases identical to TRBD1. The CDR3 covers 14 residues. Germline V gene lookup returns CDR1 LGHDT and CDR2 YNNKEL (reference sequence). J lost 7 bases, V lost 2 bases, and 7 bases had no gene match. The CDR3 DNA sequence: TGTGCCAGCAGCCAACGAGGGGGCTCTAGTGAAGCTTTCTTT. Encoded protein: CASSQRGGSSEAFF.

This clonotype has more than one count but fewer than ten. The CDR3 nucleotides read TGTGCCACCAGTGATTTGCTTACCGGGACAGCTAGCACCGGGGAGCTGTTTTTT. The encoded protein is CATSDLLTGTASTGELFF. The V gene is TRBV24-1, the J gene TRBJ2-2; 7 nucleotides line up with TRBD1. With 0 bases clipped from V and 4 bases from J, the junction kept 10 bases outside the gene matches. The germline CDR1 and CDR2 sequences are KGHDR and SFDVKD. The CDR3 runs to 18 residues.

This clonotype was seen at least ten times. The rearrangement links TRBV10-3 to TRBJ2-5, with 7 bases fitting TRBD2. Looked up from germline, CDR1 is ENHRY and CDR2 is SYGVKD. J lost 4 bases, V lost 6 bases, and 5 bases had no gene match. The CDR3 length is 13 residues. The CDR3 region has the DNA TGTGCCATCAGGGAGACTAGCAGAGAGACCCAGTACTTC. It codes for CAIRETSRETQYF.

The sample holds many counts of this clonotype. The genes are TRBV12-3 or TRBV12-4 and TRBJ2-1; 10 bases are a match to TRBD2. The CDR3 consists of 14 residues. Trimming at V came to 3 bases and at J to 9 bases, leaving 5 bases not matched to a gene. The CDR3 sequence: CASSFRAGGGEQFF. CDR3 sequence (DNA): TGTGCCAGCAGTTTCCGAGCGGGAGGGGGTGAGCAGTTCTTC.